The present entry profiles one T cell receptor (beta chain) with its context. Its specificity is unknown. From germline, CDR1 is MNHNS and CDR2 SASEGT. The CDR3 covers 15 residues. V lost 4 bases and J lost 1; bases outside the gene matches: 5. The PCR contained 60 Vbeta and 13 Jbeta primers. The protocol was immunoSEQ multiplex PCR, while the TCRdb copy is restricted to in-frame clones and leaves out a portion. The table includes about 160,000 clones, around 83% detected once. This sample stems from a study of cytomegalovirus exposure and HLA in healthy donors. Donors were nominally healthy when sampled, though unrecorded immune exposures were likely. Notes on the study in general: CMV serostatus was the sole immune exposure data available. The likely explanation for a cluster of highly shared sequence variants was sequencing artifact. Cytomegalovirus-associated TCR beta chains were listed, numbering 164.

The chain links TRBV6-1 to TRBJ1-1; 8 bases map to TRBD1. The sequence was collected from a male donor in good health and CMV-seropositive. Sequenced sample: PBMCs. The CDR3 nucleotides read TGTGCCAGCAGTGTTTATGGACAGGGGAACACTGAAGCTTTCTTT. It translates to CASSVYGQGNTEAFF.